These 15 T cell receptor beta chains were sequenced from one sample in a study of T cells in Graves' hyperthyroidism and ophthalmopathy. Template material for amplifying TCR beta CDR3 regions consisted of RNA transcripts. The HTBI primer set drove a first-round RT-PCR of the TCR CDR3. TCRdb reprocessed the multiplex PCR reads via MiXCR and lists one record per CDR3 protein. The sample includes around 480,000 distinct CDR3 sequences, approximately 15% seen only once; the top ten take roughly 17%. Sequencing was done on a sample of blood. Receptor source: a woman aged 18-30 years with Graves' hyperthyroidism.

There are many counts of this clonotype. The chain uses TRBV30 and TRBJ1-1; no clear D. The CDR3 has 9 amino acids. Trimming removed 5 bases at V and 6 bases at J, with 4 bases between. Germline V lookup: CDR1 GTSNPN, CDR2 SVGIG (reference sequence). CDR3 in amino acids: CAWVPEAFF. CDR3 sequence (DNA): TGTGCCTGGGTCCCTGAAGCTTTCTTT.

There are many counts of this clonotype. The junction shows a germline mismatch at one end, possibly a read error. V gene TRBV11-2 combines with J gene TRBJ1-2; 7 bases agree with TRBD1. CDR1 SGHAT and CDR2 FQNNGV come from the germline V gene. The CDR3 runs to 13 residues. The CDR3 reads CASSLDRVYGYTF. Written as DNA, the CDR3 is TGTGCCAGCAGCCTAGACAGGGTCTATGGCTACACCTTC.

A few counts support this clonotype. The gene calls are TRBV19 and TRBJ2-2; D is possibly TRBD1 (6 bases). From germline, CDR1 is LNHDA and CDR2 SQIVND (reference sequence). V dropped 6 bases and J dropped 6 bases, with 11 bases sitting between them. The CDR3 spans 13 residues. The CDR3 loop reads CASRNRVPGELFF. The DNA for the CDR3 is TGTGCCAGTAGGAACAGGGTTCCCGGGGAGCTGTTTTTT.

The chain uses TRBV29-1 and TRBJ1-3, with unresolved D. Trimming pared 5 bases from V and 3 bases from J, leaving 5 bases between. Per germline, CDR1 SQVTM and CDR2 ANQGSEA. The CDR3 contains 11 residues. As DNA, the CDR3 is TGCAGCGTTTTATATGGAAACACCATATATTTT. Translated, it gives CSVLYGNTIYF.

A few counts support this clonotype. V usage is TRBV12-3 or TRBV12-4 and J usage is TRBJ1-4, with no clear D. The V gene lost 3 bases and the J gene lost 4 bases, with 12 bases spanning the gap. The CDR3 totals 15 residues. In DNA, the CDR3 is TGTGCCAGCAGTTTGTCGGCAGGAGTTAATGAAAAACTGTTTTTT. Translation: CASSLSAGVNEKLFF.

In this sample, this clonotype turned up many times. The gene calls are TRBV6-1 and TRBJ1-1, with D perhaps TRBD1 (6 bases). Germline CDR1 is MNHNS and CDR2 is SASEGT. The CDR3 is 13 amino acids. The germline V and J ends were trimmed by 8 bases and 4 bases, with 14 bases remaining between them. CDR3 sequence reads: CASGVGAGTEAFF. The DNA for the CDR3 is TGTGCCAGCGGGGTGGGGGCGGGCACTGAAGCTTTCTTT.

The chain uses TRBV28 and TRBJ1-2; D is uncertain. The CDR3 contains 15 residues. Per germline, CDR1 MDHEN and CDR2 SYDVKM. Trimming stripped 3 bases from V and 3 bases from J, with 14 bases between. The CDR3 sequence: CASSLGHEVYYGYTF. The CDR3 nucleotides are TGTGCCAGCAGTTTGGGTCACGAGGTATACTATGGCTACACCTTC.

This clonotype was observed many times. The J gene is TRBJ1-2, the V gene TRBV10-3, with 7 bases matching TRBD1. Unmatched junction bases numbered 8, after V lost 8 bases and J lost 5 bases. The CDR3 loop spans 13 amino acids. Germline CDR1 reads ENHRY; CDR2 reads SYGVKD. The CDR3 bases are TGTGCCATCCTGACAGGGAACCTTTATGGCTACACCTTC. Translated, it gives CAILTGNLYGYTF.

V and J are TRBV30 and TRBJ1-2; TRBD1 might be the D (5 bases). The CDR3 contains 13 residues. CDR1 GTSNPN and CDR2 SVGIG come from the germline V gene (reference sequence). V shed 5 bases and J shed 5 bases, with 15 bases lying between them. The CDR3, as DNA: TGTGCCTGGGATCACGACAGCCTTTATGGCTACACCTTC. Protein sequence: CAWDHDSLYGYTF.

This clonotype occurred many times. The chain combines TRBV12-3 or TRBV12-4 with TRBJ1-4; D might be TRBD1 (6 bases). V lost 6 bases to trimming and J lost 6 bases, with 14 bases between them. The CDR3 extends over 14 amino acids. The CDR3 sequence: CASSGGGPDEKLFF. DNA for the CDR3: TGTGCCAGCAGCGGTGGGGGGCCGGATGAAAAACTGTTTTTT.

This clonotype showed up many times. The V gene is TRBV7-6, the J gene TRBJ2-1, with 10 nucleotides matching TRBD1. The CDR3 loop spans 15 amino acids. CDR1 is SGHVS and CDR2 is FNYEAQ in the germline V gene. V gave up 0 bases and J gave up 9 bases; unmatched junction bases: 5. Written as DNA, the CDR3 is TGTGCCAGCAGCTTAGCGAGACAGGGGGCCGGTGAGCAGTTCTTC. This sequence encodes CASSLARQGAGEQFF.

The chain employs TRBV2 and TRBJ1-4; possible D gene TRBD1, 6 bases. The CDR3 has 16 amino acids. Germline-derived CDR1 and CDR2 are SNHLY and FYNNEI. Trimming pared 6 bases from V and 16 bases from J, leaving 30 bases between. The CDR3 loop is CASSETVPGLAGGGFF. CDR3 sequence (DNA): TGTGCCAGCAGCGAAACGGTCCCGGGACTAGCGGGAGGGGGGTTTTTT.

The chain is built from TRBV10-3 and TRBJ2-5; TRBD2 agrees at 14 bases. Trimming removed 3 bases from V and 7 bases from J; junction bases left unmatched: 4. Germline assignment: CDR1 ENHRY and CDR2 SYGVKD. The CDR3 runs 15 residues. DNA of the CDR3: TGTGCCATCAGTGATTCTGGACTAGCGGGAGGGACCCAGTACTTC. This codes for CAISDSGLAGGTQYF.

This clonotype was picked up many times. The chain couples TRBV11-3 to TRBJ2-7; 14 bases match TRBD2. Trimming removed 8 bases from V and 5 bases from J; junction bases left unmatched: 8. The CDR3 totals 15 residues. Per the germline V gene, CDR1 is SGHNT and CDR2 is YENEEA. This CDR3 is CASHGTSGRSDEQYF. As DNA, the CDR3 is TGTGCCAGCCACGGGACTAGCGGGAGAAGCGACGAGCAGTACTTC.

Ten or more counts support this clonotype. V usage is TRBV6-4 and J usage is TRBJ2-3, with TRBD2 matching over 9 bases. V dropped 6 bases and J dropped 3; count of bases not matched to a gene: 4. The CDR3 spans 14 residues. Germline V CDR1 and CDR2: MRHNA, SNTAGT. CDR3 protein: CASSAGGGTDTQYF. In DNA form, the CDR3 reads TGTGCCAGCAGCGCGGGAGGGGGAACAGATACGCAGTATTTT.